This TCR beta chain was recorded in a study of blood T cell repertoires in COVID-19 (dated by TCRdb to the early 2020s). Broadly, across the study: Samples from collaborators originated in the United States, Italy and Spain and spanned both the acute and convalescent phases of COVID-19. The material from the prospective study consisted of cDNA or gDNA derived from T cells, B-cell-depleted T cells, or PBMCs. Subjects who had been exposed to COVID-19, were actively infected with it, or had recovered from it provided the deeply sampled blood TCRbeta repertoires that made up the dataset. The repertoires were released in a freely available public database intended as a resource for research on the immune response to SARS-CoV-2. Samples came from the ongoing ImmuneRACE study (first 160 participants) plus 1,254 subjects from 6 global collaborators. Nearly every sample came with metadata listing a de-identified subject ID, COVID-19 status, age in years and sex. Where available, HLA class I and class II types were obtained from metadata supplied by the sample provider rather than from assay-based typing.

Summary of the overall study and its limitations: How much clinical and demographic metadata was included differed by source and by participant, and the metadata was provided uncurated.

On this clone itself: This clone's antigen is unknown. No much larger clone exists at a distance of one base, and base qualities are not known.

TCRbeta CDR3 regions were amplified from genomic DNA using the immunoSEQ Assay, a bias-controlled multiplex PCR. Turning to the authors' computational methods: The number of nucleated cells in each sample was estimated by amplification of reference gene primers within the assay. To quantify the absolute abundance of each unique TCRbeta CDR3 rearrangement, sequence reads were collapsed and filtered. For each sample, productive Simpson clonality was calculated as the square root of Simpson's diversity index over productive rearrangements. In its TCRdb copy, this immuneACCESS table keeps in-frame sequences only and misses some clones. Where compared with another copy, unresolved V genes explain less than half of these, and the others have no known cause. That table furnishes V, J and clone size, whereas the DNA furnished D and trimming. The sample table lists under 200,000 clones, 80% to 90% of them with a count of one. Under 5% of the sample is held by the ten biggest clonotypes.

Collaborating institutions collected whole blood in K2EDTA tubes following their own protocols. Collaborator samples were shipped for TCRbeta analysis as frozen whole blood, isolated PBMCs, or DNA extracted from either sample type. The junction shows trimming of 0 bases on V and 1 base on J, plus 11 bases between the germline ends. The CDR3 contains 15 residues, cysteine and phenylalanine counted. Of the read, only the CDR3 DNA is kept; its 45 bases are in frame from base 1. Based on the germline V gene (reference sequence), the CDR1 and CDR2 sequences are SGHKS and YYEKEE. Sequences were obtained from peripheral blood. The sequence was obtained from an older woman with acute or convalescent COVID-19. This chain is built from TRBV5-5 and TRBJ2-7; the best D guess is TRBD1, with 5 bases matching. The DNA sequence follows: TGTGCCAGCAGCTTGGATCCCAGGGTATCCTACGAGCAGTACTTC. This gives the protein CASSLDPRVSYEQYF.